One and the same sample provided the 19 T cell receptor beta chains below, sequenced in a study of cytomegalovirus exposure and HLA in healthy donors. The PCR ran on 60 Vbeta and 13 Jbeta primers. TCRdb's copy holds only in-frame clones and misses some; the assay was immunoSEQ multiplex PCR. In the table there are more than 60,000 clones, 78% of which are singletons. Sequencing was done on a sample of PBMCs. All receptors come from a woman in her thirties or forties in good health and CMV-seropositive.

The chain combines TRBV6-5 with TRBJ1-2; 10 bases align to TRBD1. V lost 5 bases and J lost 5; bases outside the gene matches: 5. Germline loops: CDR1 MNHEY, CDR2 SVGAGI. The CDR3 length is 14 residues. The CDR3 coding sequence is TGTGCCAGCAGTACGACAGGGGGCGTATATGGCTACACCTTC. This translates into CASSTTGGVYGYTF.

The chain recombines TRBV4-1 with TRBJ2-7; TRBD1 aligns across 7 bases. The CDR3 runs to 16 residues. Germline V gene data show CDR1 as MGHRA and CDR2 as YSYEKL. Trimming removed 1 base from V and 4 bases from J; junction bases left unmatched: 10. The CDR3 spells CASSQAGTGAEYEQYF. For the CDR3, the DNA is TGCGCCAGCAGCCAAGCGGGAACAGGGGCAGAATACGAGCAGTACTTC.

The CDR3 loop reads CASSLDGGGTDTQYF. CDR3 sequence (DNA): TGCGCCAGCAGCTTGGACGGGGGGGGGACAGATACGCAGTATTTT. The chain has TRBV5-1 and TRBJ2-3; 8 bases fit TRBD2. The length of the CDR3 is 15 residues. Looked up from germline, CDR1 is SGHRS and CDR2 is YFSETQ. With 0 bases clipped from V and 3 bases from J, the junction kept 3 bases outside the gene matches.

This clone was counted between two and nine times. The chain carries TRBV19 and TRBJ2-2; D is perhaps TRBD2 (5 bases). Per the germline V gene, CDR1 is LNHDA and CDR2 is SQIVND (reference sequence). This CDR3 is built from 16 residues. V lost 1 base to trimming and J lost 5 bases, with 14 bases between them. DNA of the CDR3: TGTGCCAGTAGTATAGGCTCCGGGGTCGGGACCGGGGAGCTGTTTTTT. It is translated as CASSIGSGVGTGELFF.

V is TRBV5-1 and J is TRBJ2-5; TRBD2 aligns across 8 bases. The CDR3 runs 15 residues. CDR1 is SGHRS, CDR2 YFSETQ, per germline. J lost 2 bases, V lost 4 bases, and 7 bases had no gene match. This chain's CDR3 is CASSGSGGTQETQYF. CDR3 nucleotides: TGCGCCAGCAGCGGGAGCGGGGGCACACAAGAGACCCAGTACTTC.

As to this clone: Other DNA sequences in the sample encode the same CDR3. The gene calls are TRBV6-5 and TRBJ2-7, with a tentative D call TRBD2 (6 bases). The germline gives CDR1 MNHEY, CDR2 SVGAGI. CDR3 size: 14 residues. Trimming took off 0 bases at V and 4 bases at J, with 10 bases between the two ends. CDR3 nucleotide sequence: TGTGCCAGCAGTTACTCGGAGGGCACGTACGAGCAGTACTTC. It encodes CASSYSEGTYEQYF.

This rearrangement joins TRBV2 to TRBJ2-5, with TRBD2 matching over 10 bases. Trimming removed 5 bases from V and 4 bases from J; junction bases left unmatched: 10. Germline values: CDR1 SNHLY, CDR2 FYNNEI. The CDR3 sequence is 16 residues long. DNA for the CDR3: TGTGCCAGCAGTCTTAGCGGGGGGAGGTTCTCAGAGACCCAGTACTTC. Translated, it gives CASSLSGGRFSETQYF.

The chain employs TRBV18 and TRBJ2-5, with 9 bases aligning to TRBD2. This CDR3 contains 17 residues. Trimming took 1 base from V and 2 from J; bases not matched to a gene: 8. Germline V gene sequence: CDR1 KGHSH, CDR2 LQKENI. CDR3 coding DNA: TGTGCCAGCTCACCACGAAGCGGGGGGCCGTCTCAAGAGACCCAGTACTTC. It translates to CASSPRSGGPSQETQYF.

This chain joins TRBV29-1 and TRBJ1-4, with D uncertain. This CDR3 has 13 amino acids. The germline V and J ends were trimmed by 0 bases and 11 bases, with 13 bases remaining between them. Looked up from germline, CDR1 is SQVTM and CDR2 is ANQGSEA. The CDR3, as DNA: TGCAGCGTTGAAGAGTCCGTAGGAGGGAAACTGTTTTTT. Protein: CSVEESVGGKLFF.

This clone was recorded only once. The chain combines TRBV18 with TRBJ1-6; 10 bases match TRBD1. The CDR3 runs 16 residues. The germline V gene encodes CDR1 KGHSH and CDR2 LQKENI. V lost 1 base to trimming and J lost 11 bases; unmatched junction nucleotides: 8. CDR3 bases: TGTGCCAGCTCACCACTACCGACAGGGGGCTTGGCACCCCTCCACTTT. Translated, it gives CASSPLPTGGLAPLHF.

The chain joins TRBV5-1 to TRBJ2-2, with TRBD1 as a possible D gene (6 bases). Germline CDR1 and CDR2: SGHRS and YFSETQ. CDR3 size: 15 residues. Trimming took off 2 bases at V and 5 bases at J, with 13 bases between the two ends. CDR3 sequence reads: CASSLGQTLTGELFF. In nucleotides, the CDR3 is TGCGCCAGCAGCTTAGGACAGACTCTTACCGGGGAGCTGTTTTTT.

This sequence joins TRBV9 and TRBJ2-3; 7 bases match TRBD1. The V gene end was trimmed by 4 bases and the J gene end by 6 bases; junction bases not matched to a gene: 2. The germline V gene has CDR1 SGDLS and CDR2 YYNGEE. This CDR3 contains 12 residues. The CDR3 protein is CASSLQGDTQYF. The CDR3, as DNA: TGTGCCAGCAGCCTACAGGGGGATACGCAGTATTTT.

This rearrangement joins TRBV6-5 to TRBJ2-5, with 7 bases matching TRBD1. The germline V gene has CDR1 MNHEY and CDR2 SVGAGI. The V and J ends lost 0 bases and 4 bases, in that order; junction bases with no gene match: 2. This CDR3 is built from 14 residues. The CDR3 bases are TGTGCCAGCAGTTACTCAGGGGGCCTAGAGACCCAGTACTTC. Translation gives CASSYSGGLETQYF.

This chain joins TRBV6-1 and TRBJ1-6; 7 nucleotides agree with TRBD1. The length of the CDR3 is 15 residues. J was trimmed by 5 bases and V by 6 bases; bases with no gene match: 7. CDR1 and CDR2 (germline): MNHNS, SASEGT. DNA for the CDR3: TGTGCCAGCAGCGAGGCAACAGGGGATAATTCACCCCTCCACTTT. Protein product: CASSEATGDNSPLHF.

The chain employs TRBV10-2 and TRBJ2-1, with 8 nucleotides matching TRBD2. This CDR3 comprises 15 residues. The germline V gene has CDR1 WSHSY and CDR2 SAAADI. Unmatched junction bases numbered 19, after V lost 11 bases and J lost 10 bases. In DNA, the CDR3 is TGCGCCTCTACTTTCGCCGGGGGGGCGGAATTCGAGCAGTTCTTC. Encoded protein: CASTFAGGAEFEQFF.

This clone was seen only a few times. This chain uses TRBV19 with TRBJ2-3; 16 positions match TRBD2. After removal of 4 bases from V and 0 bases from J, the junction contained 4 bases not matched to a gene. The germline CDR1 and CDR2 sequences are LNHDA and SQIVND (reference sequence). The CDR3 contains 18 residues. CDR3 sequence: CASSKGLAGGPSTDTQYF. The CDR3 nucleotides read TGTGCCAGTAGTAAGGGACTAGCGGGGGGGCCGAGCACAGATACGCAGTATTTT. Full variable domain (missing parts from reference TRBV19 and TRBJ2-3): DGGITQSPKYLFRKEGQNVTLSCEQNLNHDAMYWYRQDPGQGLRLIYYSQIVNDFQKGDIAEGYSVSREKKESFPLTVTSAQKNPTAFYLCASSKGLAGGPSTDTQYFGPGTRLTVL.

The chain carries TRBV5-4 and TRBJ2-1; 10 positions agree with TRBD2. V trimming: 4 bases; J trimming: 6 bases; junction bases outside the gene matches: 10. This CDR3 region has 16 residues. Germline assignment: CDR1 SGHNT and CDR2 YYREEE (reference sequence). CDR3 protein: CASSQDFSGGPNEQFF. The CDR3 bases are TGTGCCAGCAGCCAAGATTTTAGCGGGGGGCCCAATGAGCAGTTCTTC.

This clone was detected only a few times. This chain connects TRBV19 to TRBJ2-3, with TRBD1 matching 7 bases. This CDR3 region has 15 residues. The V gene end was trimmed by 3 bases and the J gene end by 3 bases; junction bases not matched to a gene: 6. The germline V gene has CDR1 LNHDA and CDR2 SQIVND (reference sequence). CDR3 region: CASSISEGATDTQYF. CDR3 DNA sequence: TGTGCCAGTAGTATTTCCGAGGGGGCGACAGATACGCAGTATTTT.

This clone was recorded once. The chain combines TRBV7-2 with TRBJ2-3; a possible D gene is TRBD1 (6 bases). This CDR3 spans 16 amino acids. The germline V and J ends were trimmed by 2 bases and 0 bases, with 12 bases remaining between them. The germline V gene has CDR1 SGHTA and CDR2 FQGNSA. CDR3 sequence: CASSLPPGTSTDTQYF. The CDR3 DNA follows: TGTGCCAGCAGCTTACCCCCCGGGACAAGCACAGATACGCAGTATTTT.